Following are 5 T cell receptor beta chains from one sample sequenced in a study of cytomegalovirus exposure and HLA in healthy donors. 13 Jbeta primers and 60 Vbeta primers were used for the PCR. Some clones are missing from TCRdb's copy, which holds only in-frame ones; the method was immunoSEQ multiplex PCR. This repertoire comprises about 110,000 clones; its ten largest clones make up roughly 3.5%. Material: PBMCs. The receptors were gathered from a man aged 18 to 30 in good health and CMV-seronegative.

The chain uses TRBV9 and TRBJ2-1; 9 bases fit TRBD2. The ends lost 2 bases at V and 10 bases at J; junction bases unmatched: 7. The CDR3 contains 14 residues. From germline, CDR1 is SGDLS and CDR2 YYNGEE. Here the CDR3 DNA reads TGTGCCAGCAGCGTTGCGGGGGGGCTAGGGGAGCAGTTCTTC. Translated: CASSVAGGLGEQFF. Full variable domain (rest looked up from reference TRBV9 and TRBJ2-1): DSGVTQTPKHLITATGQRVTLRCSPRSGDLSVYWYQQSLDQGLQFLIQYYNGEERAKGNILERFSAQQFPDLHSELNLSSLELGDSALYFCASSVAGGLGEQFFGPGTRLTVL.

This chain uses TRBV28 with TRBJ2-2; 9 positions agree with TRBD2. The CDR3 loop spans 15 amino acids. Germline V lookup: CDR1 MDHEN, CDR2 SYDVKM. J gave up 3 bases and V 3 bases, and 2 bases lay outside the gene matches. CDR3 residues: CASSFGGRDTGELFF. In nucleotides, the CDR3 is TGTGCCAGCAGTTTTGGCGGGAGGGACACCGGGGAGCTGTTTTTT.

The gene calls are TRBV6-5 and TRBJ2-2, with 11 bases fitting TRBD1. With 7 bases clipped from V and 2 bases from J, the junction kept 3 bases outside the gene matches. There are 15 residues in the CDR3. CDR1 and CDR2 (germline): MNHEY, SVGAGI. The CDR3 bases are TGTGCCAGCATCGGACAGGGGGCCAACACCGGGGAGCTGTTTTTT. This sequence encodes CASIGQGANTGELFF.

The genes are TRBV10-3 and TRBJ1-4; a possible D gene is TRBD1 (5 bases). Germline-derived CDR1 and CDR2 are ENHRY and SYGVKD. Trimming stripped 8 bases from V and 2 bases from J, with 6 bases between. This CDR3 is 12 amino acids long. The CDR3 sequence: CAIRGTNEKLFF. CDR3 coding DNA: TGTGCCATCCGGGGGACTAATGAAAAACTGTTTTTT.

The genes are TRBV6-5 and TRBJ1-1; TRBD1 might be the D (6 bases). Between the trimmed V and J ends, which lost 8 bases and 2 bases, there was a span of 12 bases. Germline V lookup: CDR1 MNHEY, CDR2 SVGAGI. The CDR3 consists of 13 residues. CDR3 DNA: TGTGCCAGCTCCCACAGGGCAAACACTGAAGCTTTCTTT. Its translation: CASSHRANTEAFF.